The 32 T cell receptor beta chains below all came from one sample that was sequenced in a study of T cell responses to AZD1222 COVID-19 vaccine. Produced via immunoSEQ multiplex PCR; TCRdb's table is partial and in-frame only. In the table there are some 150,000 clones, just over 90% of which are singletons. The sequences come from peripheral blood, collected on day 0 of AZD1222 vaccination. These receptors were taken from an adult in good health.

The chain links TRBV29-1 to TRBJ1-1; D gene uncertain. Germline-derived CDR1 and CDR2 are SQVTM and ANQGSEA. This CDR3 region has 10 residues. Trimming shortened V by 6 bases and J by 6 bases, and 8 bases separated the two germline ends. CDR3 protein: CSVGVPEAFF. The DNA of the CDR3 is TGCAGCGTCGGGGTTCCTGAAGCTTTCTTT.

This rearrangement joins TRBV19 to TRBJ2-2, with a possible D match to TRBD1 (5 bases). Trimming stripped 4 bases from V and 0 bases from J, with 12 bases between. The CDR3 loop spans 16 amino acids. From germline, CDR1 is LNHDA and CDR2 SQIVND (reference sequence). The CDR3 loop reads CASSRQIHANTGELFF. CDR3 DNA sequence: TGTGCCAGTAGTAGACAGATCCACGCGAACACCGGGGAGCTGTTTTTT.

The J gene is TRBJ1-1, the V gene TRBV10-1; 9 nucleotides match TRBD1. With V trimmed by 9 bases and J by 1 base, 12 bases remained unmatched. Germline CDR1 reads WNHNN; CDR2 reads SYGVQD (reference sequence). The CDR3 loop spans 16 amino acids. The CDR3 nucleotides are TGCGCCAGGACCCGGGACAGGGTAATGTCGAACACTGAAGCTTTCTTT. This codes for CARTRDRVMSNTEAFF.

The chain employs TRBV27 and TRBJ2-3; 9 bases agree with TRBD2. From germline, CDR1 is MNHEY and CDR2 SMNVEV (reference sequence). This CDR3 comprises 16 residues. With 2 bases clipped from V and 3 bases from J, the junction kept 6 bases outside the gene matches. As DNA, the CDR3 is TGTGCCAGCAGTTTAATGGCGGGAGGGAGGACAGATACGCAGTATTTT. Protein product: CASSLMAGGRTDTQYF.

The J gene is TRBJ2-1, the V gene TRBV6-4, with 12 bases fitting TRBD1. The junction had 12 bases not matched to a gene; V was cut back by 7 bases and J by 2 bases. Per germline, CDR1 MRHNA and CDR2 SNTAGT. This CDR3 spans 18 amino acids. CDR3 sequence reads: CASNLRDRGPLAYNEQFF. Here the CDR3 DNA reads TGTGCCAGCAACCTCCGGGACAGGGGGCCTTTGGCCTACAATGAGCAGTTCTTC.

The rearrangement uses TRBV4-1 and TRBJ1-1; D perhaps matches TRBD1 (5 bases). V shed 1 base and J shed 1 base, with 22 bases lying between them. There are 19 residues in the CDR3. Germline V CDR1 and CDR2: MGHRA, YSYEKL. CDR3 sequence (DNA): TGCGCCAGCAGCCAAGGGCCCCTAGGATTCGGGGGAGAGAACACTGAAGCTTTCTTT. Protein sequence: CASSQGPLGFGGENTEAFF.

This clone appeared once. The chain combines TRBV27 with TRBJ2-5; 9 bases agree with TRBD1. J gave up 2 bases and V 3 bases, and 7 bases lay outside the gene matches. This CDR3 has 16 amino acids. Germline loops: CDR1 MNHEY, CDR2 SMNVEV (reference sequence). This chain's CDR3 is CASSLGTGWIQETQYF. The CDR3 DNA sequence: TGTGCCAGCAGTTTGGGGACAGGGTGGATACAAGAGACCCAGTACTTC.

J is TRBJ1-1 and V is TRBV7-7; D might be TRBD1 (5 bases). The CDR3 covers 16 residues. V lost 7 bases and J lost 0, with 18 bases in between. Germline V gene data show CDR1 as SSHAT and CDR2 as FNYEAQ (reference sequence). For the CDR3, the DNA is TGTGCCAGCAACTTGTTACGACAGCCCATGAACACTGAAGCTTTCTTT. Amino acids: CASNLLRQPMNTEAFF.

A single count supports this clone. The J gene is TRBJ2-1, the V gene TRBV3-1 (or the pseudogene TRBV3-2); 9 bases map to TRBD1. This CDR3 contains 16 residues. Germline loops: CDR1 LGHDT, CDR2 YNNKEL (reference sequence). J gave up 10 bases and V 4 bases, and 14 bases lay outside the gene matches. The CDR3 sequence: CASSPPSGTGPHEQFF. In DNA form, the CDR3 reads TGTGCCAGCAGCCCCCCTTCCGGGACAGGGCCTCACGAGCAGTTCTTC.

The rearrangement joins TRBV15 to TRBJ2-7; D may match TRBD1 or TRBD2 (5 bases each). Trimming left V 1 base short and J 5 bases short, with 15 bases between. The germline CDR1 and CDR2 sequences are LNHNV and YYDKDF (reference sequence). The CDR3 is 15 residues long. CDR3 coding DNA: TGTGCCACCAGCAGAGCTTTCGAGGGGAACCACGAGCAGTACTTC. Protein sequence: CATSRAFEGNHEQYF.

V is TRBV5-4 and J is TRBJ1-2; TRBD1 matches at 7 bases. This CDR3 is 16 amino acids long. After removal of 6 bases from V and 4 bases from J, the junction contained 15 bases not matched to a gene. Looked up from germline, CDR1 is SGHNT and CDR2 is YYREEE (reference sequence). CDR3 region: CASTPLQQGYPYGYTF. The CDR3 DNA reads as TGTGCCAGCACCCCTCTTCAACAGGGGTACCCCTATGGCTACACCTTC.

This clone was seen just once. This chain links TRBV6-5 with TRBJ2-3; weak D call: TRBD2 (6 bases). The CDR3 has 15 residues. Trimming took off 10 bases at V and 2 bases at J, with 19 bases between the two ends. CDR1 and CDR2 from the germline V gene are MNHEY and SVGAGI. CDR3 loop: CATRGGIRNTDTQYF. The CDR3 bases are TGTGCCACCCGTGGGGGGATAAGAAACACAGATACGCAGTATTTT.

The CDR3 protein is CASSPREQGRTEAFF. The CDR3 coding sequence is TGTGCCAGCTCACCGAGGGAACAGGGGAGAACTGAAGCTTTCTTT. V is TRBV18 and J is TRBJ1-1; 7 bases fit TRBD1. The CDR3 is 15 residues long. Germline CDR1 KGHSH, CDR2 LQKENI. V was clipped by 3 bases and J by 5 bases; unmatched bases: 9.

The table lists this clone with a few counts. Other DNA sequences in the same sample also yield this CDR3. This CDR3 reads CASSEGTGGTEAFF. CDR3 in DNA: TGTGCCAGCAGTGAAGGGACAGGGGGCACTGAAGCTTTCTTT. V is TRBV6-4 and J is TRBJ1-1; 11 bases fit TRBD1. With V trimmed by 3 bases and J by 4 bases, 1 base remained unmatched. Germline CDR1 reads MRHNA; CDR2 reads SNTAGT. The CDR3 contains 14 residues.

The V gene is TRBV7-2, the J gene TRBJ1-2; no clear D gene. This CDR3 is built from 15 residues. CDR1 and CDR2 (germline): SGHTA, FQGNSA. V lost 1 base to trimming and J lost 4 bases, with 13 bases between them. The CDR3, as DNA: TGTGCCAGCAGCTTAGACCCGACCTTAGCCTATGGCTACACCTTC. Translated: CASSLDPTLAYGYTF.

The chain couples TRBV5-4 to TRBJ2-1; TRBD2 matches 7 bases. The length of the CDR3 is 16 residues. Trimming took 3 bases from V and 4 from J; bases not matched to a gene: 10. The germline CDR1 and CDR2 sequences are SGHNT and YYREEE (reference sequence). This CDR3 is CASSSLNSGIYNEQFF. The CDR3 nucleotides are TGTGCCAGCAGCTCCCTTAACAGCGGGATATACAATGAGCAGTTCTTC.

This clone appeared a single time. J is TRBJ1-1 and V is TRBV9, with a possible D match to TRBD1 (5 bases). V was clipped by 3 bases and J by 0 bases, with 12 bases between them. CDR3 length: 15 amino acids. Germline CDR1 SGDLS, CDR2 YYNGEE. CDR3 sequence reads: CASSAGGALNTEAFF. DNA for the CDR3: TGTGCCAGCAGCGCTGGAGGGGCCCTGAACACTGAAGCTTTCTTT.

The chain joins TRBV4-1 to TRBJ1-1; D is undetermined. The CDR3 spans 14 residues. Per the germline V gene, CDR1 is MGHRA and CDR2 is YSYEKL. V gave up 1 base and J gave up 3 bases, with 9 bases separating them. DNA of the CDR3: TGCGCCAGCAGCCAAGGGGCTTTTTACACTGAAGCTTTCTTT. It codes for CASSQGAFYTEAFF.

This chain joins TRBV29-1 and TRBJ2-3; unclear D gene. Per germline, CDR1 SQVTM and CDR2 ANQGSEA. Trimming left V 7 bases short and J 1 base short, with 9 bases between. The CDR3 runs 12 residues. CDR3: CSALAGTDTQYF. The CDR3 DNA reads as TGCAGCGCACTGGCGGGCACAGATACGCAGTATTTT.

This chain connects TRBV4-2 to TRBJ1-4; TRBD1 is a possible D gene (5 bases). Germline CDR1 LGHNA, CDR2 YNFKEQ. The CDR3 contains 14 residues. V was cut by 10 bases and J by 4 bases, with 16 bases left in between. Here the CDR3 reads CATLGGGNNEKLFF. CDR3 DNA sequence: TGTGCCACCCTGGGCGGGGGAAATAATGAAAAACTGTTTTTT.

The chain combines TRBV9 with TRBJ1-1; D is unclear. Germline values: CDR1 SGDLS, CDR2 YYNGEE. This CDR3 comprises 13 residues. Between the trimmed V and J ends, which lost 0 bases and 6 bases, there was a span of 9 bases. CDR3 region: CASSVEVAAEAFF. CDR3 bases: TGTGCCAGCAGCGTAGAGGTCGCCGCTGAAGCTTTCTTT.

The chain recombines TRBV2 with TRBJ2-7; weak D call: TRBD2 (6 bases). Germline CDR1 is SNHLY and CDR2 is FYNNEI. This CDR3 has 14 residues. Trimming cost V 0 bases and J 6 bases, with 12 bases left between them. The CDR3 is CASSEANTGGEQYF. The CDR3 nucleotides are TGTGCCAGCAGTGAAGCAAATACCGGGGGCGAGCAGTACTTC.

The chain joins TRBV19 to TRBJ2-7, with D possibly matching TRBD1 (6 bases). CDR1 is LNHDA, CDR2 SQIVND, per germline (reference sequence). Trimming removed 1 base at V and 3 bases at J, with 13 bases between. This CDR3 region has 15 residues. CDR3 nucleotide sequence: TGTGCCAGTAGTATAGTAGCAGGGGAGTACTACGAGCAGTACTTC. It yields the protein CASSIVAGEYYEQYF.

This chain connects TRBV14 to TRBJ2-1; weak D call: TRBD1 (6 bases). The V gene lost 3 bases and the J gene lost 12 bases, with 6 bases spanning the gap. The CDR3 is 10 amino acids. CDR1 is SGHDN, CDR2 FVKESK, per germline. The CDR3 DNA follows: TGTGCCAGCAGCCAGGACAGGCAGTTCTTC. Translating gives CASSQDRQFF.

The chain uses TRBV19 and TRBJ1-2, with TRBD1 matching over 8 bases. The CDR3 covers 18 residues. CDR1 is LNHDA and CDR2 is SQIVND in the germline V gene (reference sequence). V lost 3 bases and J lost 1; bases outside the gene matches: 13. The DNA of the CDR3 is TGTGCCAGTAGTATCTCCGGGGCAGGGGGCATCCATAACTATGGCTACACCTTC. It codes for CASSISGAGGIHNYGYTF.

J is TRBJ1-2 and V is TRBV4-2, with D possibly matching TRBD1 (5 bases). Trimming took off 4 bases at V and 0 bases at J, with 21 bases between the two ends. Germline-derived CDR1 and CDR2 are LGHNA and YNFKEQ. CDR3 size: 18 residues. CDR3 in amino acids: CASSPLEGNKGPNYGYTF. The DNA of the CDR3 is TGTGCCAGCAGCCCCCTAGAGGGAAACAAGGGACCTAACTATGGCTACACCTTC.

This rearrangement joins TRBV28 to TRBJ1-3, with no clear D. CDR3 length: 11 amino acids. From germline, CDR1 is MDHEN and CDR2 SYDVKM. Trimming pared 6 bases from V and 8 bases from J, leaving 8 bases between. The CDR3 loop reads CASSPSDTIYF. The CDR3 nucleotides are TGTGCCAGCAGCCCTTCTGACACCATATATTTT.

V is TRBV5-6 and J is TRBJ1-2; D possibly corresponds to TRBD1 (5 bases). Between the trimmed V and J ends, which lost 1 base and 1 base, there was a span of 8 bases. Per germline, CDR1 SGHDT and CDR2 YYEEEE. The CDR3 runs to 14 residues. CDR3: CASSLNRLNYGYTF. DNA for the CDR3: TGTGCCAGCAGCTTGAACAGGCTTAACTATGGCTACACCTTC.

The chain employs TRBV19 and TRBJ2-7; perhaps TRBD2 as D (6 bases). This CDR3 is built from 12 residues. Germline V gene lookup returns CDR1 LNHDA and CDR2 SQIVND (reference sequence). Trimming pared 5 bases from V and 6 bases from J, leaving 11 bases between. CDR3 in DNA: TGTGCCAGTAGTTCCTACGGGGGCGAGCAGTACTTC. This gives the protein CASSSYGGEQYF.

This CDR3 reads CASSPGSGWLANYGYTF. CDR3 DNA: TGTGCCAGCAGCCCTGGATCTGGGTGGCTAGCTAACTATGGCTACACCTTC. J is TRBJ1-2 and V is TRBV3-1 (or the pseudogene TRBV3-2); D uncertain. The CDR3 spans 17 residues. Trimming stripped 4 bases from V and 0 bases from J, with 18 bases between. Germline CDR1 LGHDT, CDR2 YNNKEL (reference sequence).

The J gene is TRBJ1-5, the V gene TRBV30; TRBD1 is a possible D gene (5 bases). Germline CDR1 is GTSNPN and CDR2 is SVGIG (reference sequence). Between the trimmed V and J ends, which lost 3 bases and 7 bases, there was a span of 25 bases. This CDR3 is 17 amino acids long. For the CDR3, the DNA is TGTGCCTGGAGGTCTTTCAGGGATGGGGGACTAGGGCAGCCCCAGCATTTT. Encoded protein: CAWRSFRDGGLGQPQHF.

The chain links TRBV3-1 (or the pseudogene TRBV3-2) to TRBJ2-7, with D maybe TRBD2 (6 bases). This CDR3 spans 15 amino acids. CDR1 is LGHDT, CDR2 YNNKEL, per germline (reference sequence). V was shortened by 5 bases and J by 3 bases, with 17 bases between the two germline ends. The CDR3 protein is CASSTRSRRGYEQYF. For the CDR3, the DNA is TGTGCCAGCAGCACCCGCTCACGGAGGGGCTACGAGCAGTACTTC.